These T cell receptor beta chains were read from a single sample in a study of blood T cell repertoires in COVID-19. Profiled with immunoSEQ multiplex PCR; TCRdb holds only in-frame clones, not every one. The data show approximately 240,000 clones, approximately 81% seen once. Source material: peripheral blood. The source of these receptors is a woman of 80 years or more with active or convalescent COVID-19. The conserved cysteine and the conserved F or W are not part of the CDR3 here. Fields, in order: J gene, V gene, CDR3 protein.

TRBJ2-7 TRBV9 ASSAGLAATRGSYEQY
TRBJ1-1 TRBV4-3 ASSQGRDTEAF
TRBJ2-5 TRBV15 ATSKGLAGGGGQETQY
TRBJ2-1 TRBV27 ASWDFYNEQF
TRBJ1-6 TRBV18 ASSPTATAQPGSYNSPLH
TRBJ1-1 TRBV5-1 ASSFRGPSTEAF
TRBJ2-1 TRBV20-1 SASRGNNYNEQF
TRBJ1-2 TRBV9 ASRTTGGYGYT
TRBJ1-1 TRBV7-2 ASSSTPGLFRAF
TRBJ1-2 TRBV5-1 ASSLDRDGYT
TRBJ2-5 TRBV6-2/TRBV6-3 ASSFLTGLAAYQETQY
TRBJ2-1 TRBV3-1/TRBV3-2 ASNQGVAGGLYNEQF
TRBJ2-2 TRBV6-2/TRBV6-3 ASSQRGGPGELF
TRBJ1-6 TRBV5-6 ASSPLGGDSPLH
TRBJ1-5 TRBV7-3 ASSLKSGIGNQPQH
TRBJ2-5 TRBV9 ASSVTSRETQY
TRBJ2-2 TRBV19 ASSISGTKTGELF
TRBJ1-3 TRBV13 ASSLRWISGNTIY
TRBJ2-2 TRBV10-3 AISDGGELF
TRBJ2-1 TRBV9 ASSVIPLGDEQF
TRBJ1-2 TRBV12-3/TRBV12-4 ASSLAGGGYT
TRBJ2-7 TRBV3-1/TRBV3-2 ASSYDTPYEQY
TRBJ1-2 TRBV12-3/TRBV12-4 ASTFGGFDGYT
TRBJ1-2 TRBV7-9 ASSLESPGVGHGYT
TRBJ1-1 TRBV10-3 AIRMTENTEAF
TRBJ2-3 TRBV5-5 ASSLAIRGDTQY
TRBJ2-5 TRBV5-1 ASSLSGTGEETQY
TRBJ2-3 TRBV7-9 ASSSQGVGDTQY
TRBJ1-2 TRBV6-5 ASSRDSSYGYT
TRBJ2-5 TRBV7-7 ATGSGTGEETQY
TRBJ1-2 TRBV25-1 ASKEDRGQLGYT
TRBJ1-4 TRBV11-2 ASSFRLIDEKLF
TRBJ1-2 TRBV28 ASSSRGQFTGGYT
TRBJ2-3 TRBV25-1 ASQPARGRSTDTQY
TRBJ2-7 TRBV29-1 SVDGVSGQAYEQY
TRBJ2-1 TRBV5-1 ASSLGLADEQF
TRBJ2-1 TRBV5-1 ASSLAGTSGRGDEQF
TRBJ2-2 TRBV7-2 ASSLGRLAGGGELF
TRBJ2-7 TRBV27 ASSSSRTGDGEQY
TRBJ2-3 TRBV12-5 ASGPTSGRAFGTDTQY
TRBJ1-1 TRBV12-3/TRBV12-4 ASIWRSTEAF
TRBJ2-7 TRBV21-1 ASSTGCRASGN
TRBJ2-5 TRBV6-5 ASSWGQVQETQY
TRBJ1-6 TRBV7-9 ASSLALTGWNSPLH
TRBJ1-1 TRBV3-1/TRBV3-2 ASNQGGNTEAF